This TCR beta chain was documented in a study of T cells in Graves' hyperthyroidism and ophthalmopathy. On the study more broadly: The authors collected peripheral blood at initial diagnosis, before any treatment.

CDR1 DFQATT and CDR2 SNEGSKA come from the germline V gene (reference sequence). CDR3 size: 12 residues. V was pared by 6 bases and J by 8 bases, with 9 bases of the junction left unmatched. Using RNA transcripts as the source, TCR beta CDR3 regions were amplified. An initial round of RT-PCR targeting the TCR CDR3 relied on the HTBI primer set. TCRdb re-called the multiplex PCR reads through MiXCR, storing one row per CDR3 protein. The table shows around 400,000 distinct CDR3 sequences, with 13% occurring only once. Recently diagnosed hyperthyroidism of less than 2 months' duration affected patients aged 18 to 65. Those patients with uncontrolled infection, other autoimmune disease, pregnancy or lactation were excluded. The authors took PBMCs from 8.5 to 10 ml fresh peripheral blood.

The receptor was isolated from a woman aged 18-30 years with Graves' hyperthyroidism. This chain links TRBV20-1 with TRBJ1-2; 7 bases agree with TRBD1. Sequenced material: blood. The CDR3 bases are TGCAGTGCGACCGCCCCGACAGGGGGCTACACCTTC. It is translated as CSATAPTGGYTF.